The 25 T cell receptor beta chains below come from one sample, sequenced in a study of lymphopenia after photon versus proton radiotherapy. Clones were read by immunoSEQ multiplex PCR, and TCRdb kept only the in-frame ones, dropping some. The sample has 25,000 to 35,000 clones, about 91% seen once. The sequencing used peripheral blood, collected from a patient treated with proton-based radiotherapy. The source is a woman aged 70-85 years with pancreatic cancer. Some clones in this sample may be carry-over from other donors' samples.

With respect to this clone: Germline and junction disagree at one end, which may indicate a read error. V gene TRBV7-7 combines with J gene TRBJ2-1; 7 nucleotides match TRBD2. The CDR3 loop spans 15 amino acids. Germline loops: CDR1 SSHAT, CDR2 FNYEAQ (reference sequence). DNA of the CDR3: TGTGCTAGCACCACTTTGGCGGGAGTCCACAATGAGCAGTTCTTC. Its translation is CASTTLAGVHNEQFF.

The chain carries TRBV6-1 and TRBJ1-4, with D possibly matching TRBD1 (5 bases). The V end lost 7 bases, the J end lost 10 bases, and 19 bases lay between the germline ends. This CDR3 has 14 residues. Germline V CDR1 and CDR2: MNHNS, SASEGT. CDR3 sequence: CASNGEGGVGKLFF. DNA of the CDR3: TGTGCCAGCAATGGGGAGGGAGGGGTTGGAAAACTGTTTTTT.

This chain uses TRBV19 with TRBJ1-1; possible D gene TRBD1, 6 bases. CDR1 is LNHDA and CDR2 is SQIVND in the germline V gene (reference sequence). V lost 5 bases and J 4 bases, leaving 14 bases between the germline ends. This CDR3 contains 14 residues. The CDR3 DNA is TGTGCCAGTAGTTCAGGGGAGTTTAGCACTGAAGCTTTCTTT. This encodes CASSSGEFSTEAFF.

This chain joins TRBV9 and TRBJ2-7; 10 bases align to TRBD1. This CDR3 has 19 amino acids. From germline, CDR1 is SGDLS and CDR2 YYNGEE. Losses at the gene ends were 3 bases for V and 0 bases for J; bases not matched to a gene: 15. The CDR3 coding sequence is TGTGCCAGCAGCGGATCCGGGACAGGGGACCTACTAAGCTCCTACGAGCAGTACTTC. Translation: CASSGSGTGDLLSSYEQYF.

The V and J genes are TRBV5-1 and TRBJ2-3, with 8 bases matching TRBD1. Per germline, CDR1 SGHRS and CDR2 YFSETQ. This CDR3 is built from 14 residues. Trimming removed 7 bases from V and 1 base from J; junction bases left unmatched: 5. For the CDR3, the DNA is TGCGCCAGCGGTACGGGACAGGGCACAGATACGCAGTATTTT. Its protein is CASGTGQGTDTQYF.

The chain employs TRBV7-2 and TRBJ2-7; 7 nucleotides line up with TRBD1. After removal of 3 bases from V and 6 bases from J, the junction contained 5 bases not matched to a gene. CDR3 length: 13 amino acids. From germline, CDR1 is SGHTA and CDR2 FQGNSA. This CDR3 is CASSFARDSEQYF. In DNA form, the CDR3 reads TGTGCCAGCAGCTTCGCCCGGGACAGCGAGCAGTACTTC.

The chain is built from TRBV7-9 and TRBJ2-2; no clear D gene. V was cut by 2 bases and J by 4 bases, with 11 bases left in between. The CDR3 contains 15 residues. Looked up from germline, CDR1 is SEHNR and CDR2 is FQNEAQ (reference sequence). CDR3 amino acids: CASSLPAVVTGELFF. CDR3 in DNA: TGTGCCAGCAGCTTACCGGCGGTCGTCACCGGGGAGCTGTTTTTT.

This chain links TRBV29-1 with TRBJ2-7; D might be TRBD2 (6 bases). The germline gives CDR1 SQVTM, CDR2 ANQGSEA. V lost 7 bases, J lost 2 bases, and 12 bases lay in between. The CDR3 spans 12 residues. The CDR3 DNA reads as TGCAGCGCGGGGGAAGGGCCCTACGAGCAGTACTTC. This sequence encodes CSAGEGPYEQYF.

This chain connects TRBV11-2 to TRBJ2-3; no firm D call. This CDR3 contains 12 residues. Trimming cost V 3 bases and J 4 bases, with 5 bases left between them. CDR1 SGHAT and CDR2 FQNNGV come from the germline V gene. The DNA of the CDR3 is TGTGCCAGCAGCTTTTATTCAGATACGCAGTATTTT. Translating it yields CASSFYSDTQYF.

The V and J genes are TRBV19 and TRBJ1-4; a possible D gene is TRBD1 (5 bases). Germline loops: CDR1 LNHDA, CDR2 SQIVND (reference sequence). V dropped 6 bases and J dropped 7 bases, with 15 bases sitting between them. This CDR3 comprises 14 residues. The CDR3 is CASSPAGGGEKLFF. In DNA, the CDR3 is TGTGCCAGTAGCCCCGCAGGTGGGGGTGAAAAACTGTTTTTT.

CDR3 loop: CASREGYSGNTIYF. CDR3 in DNA: TGTGCCAGCAGGGAGGGTTACTCTGGAAACACCATATATTTT. The chain recombines TRBV28 with TRBJ1-3; D is unclear. The V and J ends lost 6 bases and 0 bases respectively, with 9 bases between them. This CDR3 is built from 14 residues. CDR1 and CDR2 (germline): MDHEN, SYDVKM.

The chain recombines TRBV5-1 with TRBJ1-3; D might be TRBD1 (6 bases). Trimming removed 5 bases at V and 0 bases at J, with 12 bases between. This CDR3 has 15 residues. The germline V gene has CDR1 SGHRS and CDR2 YFSETQ. This CDR3 is CASSGGPDSGNTIYF. The CDR3 nucleotides are TGCGCCAGCAGTGGGGGGCCGGACTCTGGAAACACCATATATTTT.

The V and J genes are TRBV29-1 and TRBJ2-5, with TRBD1 identical over 9 bases. J was trimmed by 1 base and V by 7 bases; bases with no gene match: 4. This CDR3 has 13 residues. Germline V CDR1 and CDR2: SQVTM, ANQGSEA. The chain's CDR3 is CSGTTGGQETQYF. The DNA for the CDR3 is TGCAGCGGGACGACAGGGGGCCAAGAGACCCAGTACTTC.

In this sample, this clone turned up once. The chain employs TRBV18 and TRBJ1-1; 7 positions match TRBD1. V was clipped by 6 bases and J by 5 bases; unmatched bases: 6. Germline-derived CDR1 and CDR2 are KGHSH and LQKENI. This CDR3 spans 13 amino acids. CDR3 region: CASSQTGRTEAFF. In DNA, the CDR3 is TGTGCCAGCTCTCAGACAGGGAGGACTGAAGCTTTCTTT. The full variable domain, in which reference TRBV18 and TRBJ1-1 provide the parts outside the CDR3, is NAGVMQNPRHLVRRRGQEARLRCSPMKGHSHVYWYRQLPEEGLKFMVYLQKENIIDESGMPKERFSAEFPKEGPSILRIQQVVRGDSAAYFCASSQTGRTEAFFGQGTRLTVV.

The rearrangement joins TRBV7-8 to TRBJ2-7; D gene uncertain. Germline V gives CDR1 SGHVS, CDR2 FQNEAQ. The CDR3 extends over 14 amino acids. The V gene lost 1 base and the J gene lost 0 bases, with 7 bases spanning the gap. This CDR3 is CASSLDLNSYEQYF. The CDR3 bases are TGTGCCAGCAGCTTAGACTTAAACTCCTACGAGCAGTACTTC.

The rearrangement joins TRBV5-5 to TRBJ1-4; 8 bases match TRBD1. The trim removed 3 bases at V and 6 bases at J, leaving 10 bases unmatched. There are 16 residues in the CDR3. Germline V CDR1 and CDR2: SGHKS, YYEKEE (reference sequence). CDR3 sequence (DNA): TGTGCCAGCAGCTCACGCCCCCAGGACAGGGATGAAAAACTGTTTTTT. Protein: CASSSRPQDRDEKLFF.

For the CDR3, the DNA is TGTGCCAGCAGCCCGGACAGGGAGTATGGCTACACCTTC. Protein sequence: CASSPDREYGYTF. The chain uses TRBV5-4 and TRBJ1-2, with 8 nucleotides matching TRBD1. V dropped 4 bases and J dropped 5; count of bases not matched to a gene: 4. The CDR3 has 13 residues. Germline V gene data show CDR1 as SGHNT and CDR2 as YYREEE (reference sequence).

This clone was counted a few times. The chain links TRBV19 to TRBJ2-5; the D call may be TRBD1 or TRBD2 (6 bases each). The CDR3 is 14 amino acids. Germline V lookup: CDR1 LNHDA, CDR2 SQIVND (reference sequence). V lost 9 bases, J lost 4 bases, and 18 bases lay in between. The CDR3 nucleotides are TGTGCCAGCCGGGGGCAGGGCGCGGGAGAGACCCAGTACTTC. This codes for CASRGQGAGETQYF.

This sequence joins TRBV6-1 and TRBJ2-2; either TRBD1 or TRBD2 may supply D (5 bases each). Germline V CDR1 and CDR2: MNHNS, SASEGT. The CDR3 totals 16 residues. The germline V and J ends were trimmed by 4 bases and 0 bases, with 12 bases remaining between them. CDR3 sequence: CASSVHGTPNTGELFF. The DNA for the CDR3 is TGTGCCAGCAGTGTTCATGGGACGCCGAACACCGGGGAGCTGTTTTTT.

The genes are TRBV7-8 and TRBJ2-2; TRBD2 matches at 11 bases. The trim removed 5 bases at V and 4 bases at J, leaving 6 bases unmatched. Germline V gene sequence: CDR1 SGHVS, CDR2 FQNEAQ. This CDR3 comprises 16 residues. The CDR3 bases are TGTGCCAGCAGCCAGACTAGCGGGACGGCCACCGGGGAGCTGTTTTTT. Translation gives CASSQTSGTATGELFF.

The CDR3 loop is CASSIGTPGNTIYF. The CDR3 DNA reads as TGTGCCAGTAGTATCGGGACACCTGGAAACACCATATATTTT. This chain uses TRBV19 with TRBJ1-3; perhaps TRBD1 as D (6 bases). Trimming cost V 3 bases and J 2 bases, with 8 bases left between them. CDR3 size: 14 residues. Germline CDR1 and CDR2: LNHDA and SQIVND (reference sequence).

This chain connects TRBV7-2 to TRBJ2-7, with TRBD1 matching over 9 bases. The germline V gene has CDR1 SGHTA and CDR2 FQGNSA. V lost 3 bases to trimming and J lost 5 bases; unmatched junction nucleotides: 17. This CDR3 has 18 amino acids. This CDR3 reads CASSFTDPGTGSKHEQYF. The CDR3 bases are TGTGCCAGCAGCTTTACCGATCCAGGGACAGGGAGTAAACACGAGCAGTACTTC. Full variable domain (outside the CDR3, taken from reference TRBV7-2 and TRBJ2-7): GAGVSQSPSNKVTEKGKDVELRCDPISGHTALYWYRQSLGQGLEFLIYFQGNSAPDKSGLPSDRFSAERTGGSVSTLTIQRTQQEDSAVYLCASSFTDPGTGSKHEQYFGPGTRLTVT.

The J gene is TRBJ1-5, the V gene TRBV11-2; TRBD1 aligns across 9 bases. Per germline, CDR1 SGHAT and CDR2 FQNNGV. V gave up 1 base and J gave up 3 bases; unmatched junction bases: 7. CDR3 length: 17 amino acids. The CDR3, as DNA: TGTGCCAGCAGCTTAGGCGGGGGGACAGGGATCAATCAGCCCCAGCATTTT. It translates to CASSLGGGTGINQPQHF.

This clone was observed a handful of times. The chain joins TRBV6-5 to TRBJ1-5, with D maybe TRBD1 (6 bases). The CDR3 contains 14 residues. Germline V gives CDR1 MNHEY, CDR2 SVGAGI. V shed 1 base and J shed 5 bases, with 9 bases lying between them. Here the CDR3 DNA reads TGTGCCAGCAGTTACTTGGCAGGGGATCAGCCCCAGCATTTT. Encoded protein: CASSYLAGDQPQHF.

The chain uses TRBV5-6 and TRBJ2-4, with D unclear. This CDR3 is 16 amino acids long. CDR1 SGHDT and CDR2 YYEEEE come from the germline V gene. V lost 2 bases to trimming and J lost 0 bases, with 12 bases between them. In DNA form, the CDR3 reads TGTGCCAGCAGCTTAGAACAGAACGTAGCCAAAAACATTCAGTACTTC. Amino acid sequence: CASSLEQNVAKNIQYF.